This T cell receptor beta chain was documented in a study of breast tumors, draining lymph nodes, adjacent tissues. Axillary draining lymph nodes of breast cancer patients supplied the node samples. General study results and limits: Compared with basal-like, luminal-like tumors shared significantly more repertoire with nontumor tissue. Tumor repertoires ranked between lymph nodes and nontumor tissue in diversity, with V and J gene preferences. Data only fit, rather than demonstrated, lymph node origin of most tumor T cells. Data fit most tumor T cells coming from lymph node, expanding in tumor.

The CDR3 sequence is 14 residues long. V lost 3 bases and J 4 bases, leaving 9 bases between the germline ends. The V gene's germline CDR1 is SGHAT and CDR2 FQDESV (reference sequence). TCRdb re-analysed the multiplex PCR reads in MiXCR, keeping a single row per CDR3 protein. The data contain approximately 280,000 distinct CDR3 sequences, around 30% of them seen just once; the ten biggest clones take up 0.85% to 1.3%. This clonotype was counted at least ten times. Its matching antigen is unknown. Sequenced: axillary lymph node tissue. The clonotype comes from a female donor with breast cancer. Some clones in this sample may be carry-over from other donors' samples. The chain couples TRBV11-1 to TRBJ2-2, with D uncertain. The CDR3 DNA reads as TGTGCCAGCAGCTTCGGGCTGACCACCGGGGAGCTGTTTTTT. This sequence encodes CASSFGLTTGELFF.